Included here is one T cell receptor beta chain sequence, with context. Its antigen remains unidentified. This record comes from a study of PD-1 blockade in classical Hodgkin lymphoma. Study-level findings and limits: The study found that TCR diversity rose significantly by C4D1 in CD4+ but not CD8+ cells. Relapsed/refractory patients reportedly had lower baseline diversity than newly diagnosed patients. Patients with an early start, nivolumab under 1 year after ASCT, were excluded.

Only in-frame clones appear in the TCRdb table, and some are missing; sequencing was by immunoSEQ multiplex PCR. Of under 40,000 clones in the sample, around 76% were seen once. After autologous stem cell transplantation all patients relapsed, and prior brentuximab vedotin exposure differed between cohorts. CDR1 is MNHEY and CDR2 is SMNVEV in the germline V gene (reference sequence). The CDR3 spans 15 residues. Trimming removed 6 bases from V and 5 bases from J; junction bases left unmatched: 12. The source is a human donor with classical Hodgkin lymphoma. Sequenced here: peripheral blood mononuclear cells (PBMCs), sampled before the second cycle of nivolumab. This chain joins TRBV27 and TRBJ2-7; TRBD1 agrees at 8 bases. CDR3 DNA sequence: TGTGCCAGCAGGGACTGGACAGGGAGGTCGAACGAGCAGTACTTC. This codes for CASRDWTGRSNEQYF.